Following are 8 T cell receptor beta chains from one sample sequenced in a study of molecular identifiers for immune sequencing clone quantification. TCRdb re-derived calls from the PCR reads in MiXCR, one entry per CDR3 protein. The sample consists of approximately 590,000 distinct CDR3 sequences, about 25% of them appearing once. Sequencing was done on a sample of naive CD8+ T cells from blood, with Jurkat cell RNA spiked in. As for subset: FACS-sorted CD8+CD4-CCR7+CD45RA+ naive T cells. These receptors were obtained from a human donor in good health. Some libraries in this study had Jurkat cell RNA spiked in.

This chain connects TRBV12-3 or TRBV12-4 to TRBJ2-3; 7 nucleotides agree with TRBD2. V lost 8 bases to trimming and J lost 2 bases; unmatched junction nucleotides: 7. This CDR3 is built from 14 residues. Here the CDR3 DNA reads TGTGCCAGCCGGGGGGACTACCTCACAGATACGCAGTATTTT. Its protein product is CASRGDYLTDTQYF.

This clonotype has a count of ten or more. The chain uses TRBV5-1 and TRBJ2-7; no firm D call. The CDR3 is made up of 13 amino acids. From germline, CDR1 is SGHRS and CDR2 YFSETQ. V lost 4 bases, J lost 2 bases, and 10 bases lay in between. Here the CDR3 reads CASSKDPAYEQYF. The CDR3 coding sequence is TGCGCCAGCAGCAAAGACCCAGCCTACGAGCAGTACTTC.

Comments on this clonotype: A much larger clonotype is one base distant, so this may be a read error. This rearrangement joins TRBV4-2 to TRBJ2-7; no definite D call. Germline CDR1 reads LGHNA; CDR2 reads YNFKEQ. This CDR3 has 15 residues. The CDR3 bases are TGTGCCAGCACCCAAGATTTGTTAAGCTCCTACGAGCAGTACTTC. Its protein product is CASTQDLLSSYEQYF.

At least ten counts were recorded for this clonotype. The CDR3 spells CASSPEGQSSSYEQYF. Written as DNA, the CDR3 is TGTGCCAGCAGCCCTGAGGGACAGAGCAGCTCCTACGAGCAGTACTTC. The chain combines TRBV7-6 with TRBJ2-7; TRBD1 matches at 7 bases. In germline, CDR1 is SGHVS, CDR2 FNYEAQ. This CDR3 is 16 amino acids long. Unmatched junction bases numbered 10, after V lost 5 bases and J lost 0 bases.

The chain employs TRBV24-1 and TRBJ2-5; D is unclear. Germline values: CDR1 KGHDR, CDR2 SFDVKD. Deletions cut 3 bases from V and 1 base from J, with 5 bases between. The CDR3 is 13 residues long. This CDR3 reads CATSDDLQETQYF. DNA for the CDR3: TGTGCCACCAGTGATGACCTCCAAGAGACCCAGTACTTC.

There are a few counts of this clonotype. This may be a read error: a much more frequent sequence differs by one nucleotide. The rearrangement links TRBV5-3 to TRBJ2-3; D unresolved. TRBV5-3 is known as an ORF, though its function is uncertain. The CDR3 runs to 13 residues. For the CDR3, the DNA is TGTGCCAGCAGCTTGGACGCGTCAGATACGCAGTATTTT. Its translation is CASSLDASDTQYF.

V gene TRBV20-1 combines with J gene TRBJ2-7, with 7 bases that match TRBD1. CDR1 DFQATT and CDR2 SNEGSKA come from the germline V gene (reference sequence). V dropped 1 base and J dropped 11; count of bases not matched to a gene: 14. This CDR3 has 14 residues. The CDR3: CSARGWDSRDPEYF. The CDR3 bases are TGCAGTGCTAGAGGGTGGGACAGCCGGGACCCCGAGTACTTC.

This clonotype was picked up many times. The chain carries TRBV28 and TRBJ1-1; no clear D. The V end was cut by 3 bases, the J end by 6 bases, with 8 bases between. CDR3 size: 12 residues. The germline V gene encodes CDR1 MDHEN and CDR2 SYDVKM. CDR3 residues: CASSFNGAEAFF. The CDR3 nucleotides read TGTGCCAGCAGTTTTAATGGGGCTGAAGCTTTCTTT.